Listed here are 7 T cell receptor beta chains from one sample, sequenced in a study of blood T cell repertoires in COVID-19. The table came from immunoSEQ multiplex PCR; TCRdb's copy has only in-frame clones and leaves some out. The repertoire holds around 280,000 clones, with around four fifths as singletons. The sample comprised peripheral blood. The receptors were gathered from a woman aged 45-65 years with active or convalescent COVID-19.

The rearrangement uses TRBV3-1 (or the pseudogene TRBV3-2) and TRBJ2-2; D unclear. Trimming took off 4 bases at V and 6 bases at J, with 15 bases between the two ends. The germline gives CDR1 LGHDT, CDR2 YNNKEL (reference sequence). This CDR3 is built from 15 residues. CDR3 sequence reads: CASSRGAQRSGELFF. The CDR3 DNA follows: TGTGCCAGCAGCCGTGGCGCTCAGCGTTCCGGGGAGCTGTTTTTT.

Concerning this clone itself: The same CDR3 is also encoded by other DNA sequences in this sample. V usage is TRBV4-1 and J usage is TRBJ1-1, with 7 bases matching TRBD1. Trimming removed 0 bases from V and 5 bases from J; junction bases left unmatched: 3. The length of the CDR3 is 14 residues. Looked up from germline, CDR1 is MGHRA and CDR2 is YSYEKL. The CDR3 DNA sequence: TGCGCCAGCAGCCAAGAGACAGGGAGGACTGAAGCTTTCTTT. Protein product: CASSQETGRTEAFF.

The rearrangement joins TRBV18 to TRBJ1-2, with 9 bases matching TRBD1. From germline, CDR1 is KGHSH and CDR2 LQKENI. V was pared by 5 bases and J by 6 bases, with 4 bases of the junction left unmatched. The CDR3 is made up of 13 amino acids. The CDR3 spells CASSITGGDGYTF. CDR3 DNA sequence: TGTGCCAGCTCAATTACAGGGGGCGATGGCTACACCTTC.

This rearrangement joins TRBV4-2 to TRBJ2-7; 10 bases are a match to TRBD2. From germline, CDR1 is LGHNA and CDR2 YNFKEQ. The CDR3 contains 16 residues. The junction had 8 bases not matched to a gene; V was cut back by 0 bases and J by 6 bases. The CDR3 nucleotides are TGTGCCAGCAGCCAAGATCGGAGCGGGAGGGCCGGCGAGCAGTACTTC. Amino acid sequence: CASSQDRSGRAGEQYF.

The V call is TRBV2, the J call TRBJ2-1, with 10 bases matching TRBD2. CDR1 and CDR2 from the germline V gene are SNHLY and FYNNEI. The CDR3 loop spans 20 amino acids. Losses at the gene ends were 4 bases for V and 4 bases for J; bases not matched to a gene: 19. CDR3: CASSGHPPALAGSYYNEQFF. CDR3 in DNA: TGTGCCAGCAGTGGCCACCCCCCGGCACTAGCGGGGAGTTATTACAATGAGCAGTTCTTC. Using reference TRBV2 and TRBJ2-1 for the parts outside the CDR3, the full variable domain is EPEVTQTPSHQVTQMGQEVILRCVPISNHLYFYWYRQILGQKVEFLVSFYNNEISEKSEIFDDQFSVERPDGSNFTLKIRSTKLEDSAMYFCASSGHPPALAGSYYNEQFFGPGTRLTVL.

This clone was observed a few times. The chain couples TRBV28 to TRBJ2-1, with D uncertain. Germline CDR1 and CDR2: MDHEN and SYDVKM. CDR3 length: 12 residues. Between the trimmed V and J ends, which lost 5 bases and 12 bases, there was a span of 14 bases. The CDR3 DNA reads TGTGCCAGCAGTCCTCCACCGGGTATGCAGTTCTTC. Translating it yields CASSPPPGMQFF.

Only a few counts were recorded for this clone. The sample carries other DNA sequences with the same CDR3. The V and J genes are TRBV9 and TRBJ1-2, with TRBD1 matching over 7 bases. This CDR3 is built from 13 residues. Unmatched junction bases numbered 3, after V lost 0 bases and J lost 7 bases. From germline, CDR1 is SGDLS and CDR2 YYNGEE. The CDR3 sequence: CASSVEGASGYTF. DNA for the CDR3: TGTGCCAGCAGCGTAGAGGGGGCCAGTGGCTACACCTTC.